These 12 T cell receptor beta chains were sequenced from one sample in a study of cytomegalovirus exposure and HLA in healthy donors (dated by TCRdb to 2015 to 2018). The method was the immunoSEQ multiplex PCR assay. The multiplex PCR relied on a mix of 60 forward primers for TCR Vbeta segments and 13 reverse primers for TCR Jbeta segments. TCRdb obtained this table from immuneACCESS and retained in-frame rearrangements with V and J assigned. These tables miss some clones; where compared with another copy, unresolved V genes account for less than half of the shortfall, and the remainder is unexplained. The sample's own table lists fewer than 45,000 clones. The leading ten clones occupy under 2% of the sample. The material sequenced was PBMCs. The receptor set was obtained from a woman aged 25 to 39 in good health and CMV-seronegative.

The chain recombines TRBV4-1 with TRBJ1-2; the D is unclear. Germline V gene lookup returns CDR1 MGHRA and CDR2 YSYEKL. The V end was cut by 1 base, the J end by 3 bases, with 12 bases between. The CDR3 extends over 15 amino acids. The CDR3 DNA follows: TGCGCCAGCAGCCAAGTTGCGGATCTGGACTATGGCTACACCTTC. Encoded protein: CASSQVADLDYGYTF.

The genes are TRBV28 and TRBJ1-5, with D unresolved. Trimming took 6 bases from V and 3 from J, leaving 9 bases between them. Germline V gives CDR1 MDHEN, CDR2 SYDVKM. The CDR3 is 13 residues long. The CDR3 region is CASRPGNNQPQHF. The CDR3 DNA is TGTGCCAGCAGACCCGGGAACAATCAGCCCCAGCATTTT.

The rearrangement joins TRBV25-1 to TRBJ1-4; no reliable D call. The CDR3 loop spans 15 amino acids. V shed 3 bases and J shed 3 bases, with 11 bases lying between them. Looked up from germline, CDR1 is MGHDK and CDR2 is SYGVNS. The CDR3 here is CASSDMLEANEKLFF. The CDR3 DNA reads as TGTGCCAGCAGTGATATGTTAGAGGCTAATGAAAAACTGTTTTTT.

The chain uses TRBV30 and TRBJ2-7; 9 nucleotides match TRBD2. The CDR3 spans 17 residues. V trimming: 2 bases; J trimming: 5 bases; junction bases outside the gene matches: 16. CDR1 GTSNPN and CDR2 SVGIG come from the germline V gene (reference sequence). CDR3 protein: CAWSSLAGRGGGNEQYF. As DNA, the CDR3 is TGTGCCTGGAGTAGCCTAGCGGGAAGAGGGGGTGGTAACGAGCAGTACTTC.

This sequence joins TRBV19 and TRBJ1-1, with D possibly matching TRBD1 (5 bases). The germline CDR1 and CDR2 sequences are LNHDA and SQIVND (reference sequence). V was cut by 3 bases and J by 4 bases, with 12 bases left in between. The CDR3 is made up of 14 amino acids. The CDR3 is CASSMGGLGTEAFF. The CDR3 bases are TGTGCCAGTAGTATGGGGGGGTTGGGCACTGAAGCTTTCTTT.

This clone shows up as medium-sized by frequency. The chain uses TRBV4-1 and TRBJ2-3; TRBD2 aligns across 11 bases. The trim removed 4 bases at V and 3 bases at J, leaving 6 bases unmatched. This CDR3 spans 16 amino acids. Germline CDR1 and CDR2: MGHRA and YSYEKL. CDR3 nucleotide sequence: TGCGCCAGCAGCCCCATAGCGGGAGGGATTACAGATACGCAGTATTTT. This sequence encodes CASSPIAGGITDTQYF.

This chain uses TRBV10-1 with TRBJ2-1; 7 bases are shared with TRBD2. The V gene's germline CDR1 is WNHNN and CDR2 SYGVQD (reference sequence). V trimming: 4 bases; J trimming: 5 bases; junction bases outside the gene matches: 8. The CDR3 totals 15 residues. CDR3 in amino acids: CASSGGGEANNEQFF. The CDR3 region has the DNA TGCGCCAGCAGTGGTGGGGGGGAGGCGAACAATGAGCAGTTCTTC.

The chain joins TRBV7-9 to TRBJ2-1; 8 bases are a match to TRBD2. The CDR3 loop spans 15 amino acids. Germline values: CDR1 SEHNR, CDR2 FQNEAQ (reference sequence). Trimming cost V 5 bases and J 6 bases; bases outside gene matches: 9. The CDR3 loop is CASSLTSVNVNEQFF. Here the CDR3 DNA reads TGTGCCAGCAGCCTGACTAGCGTAAATGTCAATGAGCAGTTCTTC.

V gene TRBV25-1 combines with J gene TRBJ1-2; D gene ambiguous. Trimming cost V 8 bases and J 6 bases, with 16 bases left between them. The CDR3 totals 13 residues. Germline CDR1 reads MGHDK; CDR2 reads SYGVNS. The CDR3 DNA reads as TGTGCCAGCCATGACCCAACGGCGGATGGCTACACCTTC. This encodes CASHDPTADGYTF.

The V call is TRBV18, the J call TRBJ2-7; 10 nucleotides agree with TRBD2. Germline V lookup: CDR1 KGHSH, CDR2 LQKENI. Unmatched junction bases numbered 7, after V lost 1 base and J lost 4 bases. CDR3 length: 16 amino acids. The CDR3 loop is CASSPLSASGSYEQYF. The CDR3 DNA follows: TGTGCCAGCTCACCACTATCCGCTAGCGGGAGTTACGAGCAGTACTTC.

J is TRBJ1-1 and V is TRBV10-1, with D unresolved. With 7 bases removed from V and 0 bases from J, the gap between germline ends came to 9 bases. The CDR3 runs 13 residues. CDR1 is WNHNN, CDR2 SYGVQD, per germline (reference sequence). For the CDR3, the DNA is TGCGCCAGCACCGGGGAATTGAACACTGAAGCTTTCTTT. It translates to CASTGELNTEAFF.

The chain uses TRBV9 and TRBJ2-5; 8 nucleotides line up with TRBD2. V gave up 6 bases and J gave up 4 bases; unmatched junction bases: 11. Per the germline V gene, CDR1 is SGDLS and CDR2 is YYNGEE. This CDR3 is built from 15 residues. The CDR3 loop is CASTAGGGGTETQYF. Written as DNA, the CDR3 is TGTGCCAGCACCGCGGGGGGTGGGGGCACAGAGACCCAGTACTTC.